Listed here are 16 T cell receptor beta chains from one sample, sequenced in a study of cytomegalovirus exposure and HLA in healthy donors. Use of 60 Vbeta and 13 Jbeta primers characterized the PCR. Clones were sequenced by immunoSEQ multiplex PCR, and TCRdb holds only the in-frame ones, with some missing. This specimen shows approximately 150,000 clones; the ten leading clones hold 2% to 2.5%. The source material was PBMCs. The receptors were gathered from a woman aged 18-30 years in good health and CMV-seronegative.

The rearrangement joins TRBV6-1 to TRBJ2-5; TRBD2 matches at 12 bases. The J call may be incorrect, as the DNA end agrees better with TRBJ2-7. Per germline, CDR1 MNHNS and CDR2 SASEGT. The CDR3 loop spans 12 amino acids. CDR3 protein: CASTTSGSEQYF. The CDR3, as DNA: TGTGCCAGCACGACTAGCGGGAGCGAGCAGTACTTC.

This sequence joins TRBV7-8 and TRBJ2-4, with 11 bases lining up with TRBD2. V was clipped by 1 base and J by 9 bases; unmatched bases: 5. In germline, CDR1 is SGHVS, CDR2 FQNEAQ. This CDR3 comprises 15 residues. The DNA for the CDR3 is TGTGCCAGCAGCTTAGTAGCGGGAGGGCCAGGCATTCAGTACTTC. It is translated as CASSLVAGGPGIQYF.

The chain recombines TRBV9 with TRBJ2-7, with 7 bases identical to TRBD1. Germline CDR1 and CDR2: SGDLS and YYNGEE. V was pared by 3 bases and J by 3 bases, with 3 bases of the junction left unmatched. CDR3 length: 13 amino acids. CDR3 DNA sequence: TGTGCCAGCAGCGCGGGACAGAGCTACGAGCAGTACTTC. Amino acids: CASSAGQSYEQYF.

The rearrangement uses TRBV7-2 and TRBJ2-1; TRBD2 aligns across 11 bases. The junction had 3 bases not matched to a gene; V was cut back by 6 bases and J by 2 bases. Germline V CDR1 and CDR2: SGHTA, FQGNSA. The CDR3 consists of 15 residues. The CDR3 sequence is CASRPTSGTYNEQFF. The CDR3 DNA follows: TGTGCCAGCAGGCCGACTAGCGGGACCTACAATGAGCAGTTCTTC.

The rearrangement uses TRBV7-2 and TRBJ2-4; 8 bases align to TRBD2. Germline V gene data show CDR1 as SGHTA and CDR2 as FQGNSA. V lost 5 bases, J lost 5 bases, and 11 bases stayed unmatched. CDR3 length: 16 amino acids. In DNA, the CDR3 is TGTGCCAGCAGCCCAAAGCTGCGGGAGGCCCAAAACATTCAGTACTTC. It specifies CASSPKLREAQNIQYF.

The chain has TRBV12-5 and TRBJ2-5; D is undetermined. The CDR3 length is 15 residues. Germline V gene data show CDR1 as LGHNT and CDR2 as FRNRAP. Trimming stripped 3 bases from V and 1 base from J, with 12 bases between. The CDR3 DNA follows: TGTGCTAGTGGTTTTGGCCCCCGGAGCCAAGAGACCCAGTACTTC. Its translation: CASGFGPRSQETQYF.

The chain recombines TRBV6-1 with TRBJ1-1; 8 bases align to TRBD1. After removal of 7 bases from V and 5 bases from J, the junction contained 6 bases not matched to a gene. The germline V gene encodes CDR1 MNHNS and CDR2 SASEGT. The CDR3 covers 13 residues. Here the CDR3 reads CASTFQGATEAFF. The CDR3 DNA sequence: TGTGCCAGCACCTTCCAGGGGGCGACTGAAGCTTTCTTT.

The rearrangement joins TRBV18 to TRBJ2-3, with TRBD2 as a possible D gene (6 bases). The V gene lost 1 base and the J gene lost 0 bases, with 20 bases spanning the gap. CDR1 and CDR2 from the germline V gene are KGHSH and LQKENI. The CDR3 has 19 amino acids. This chain's CDR3 is CASSPLEGGRETSTDTQYF. DNA of the CDR3: TGTGCCAGCTCACCACTCGAGGGAGGACGCGAGACTAGCACAGATACGCAGTATTTT.

The CDR3 DNA sequence: TGTGCCAGCGTGGGAGGACAGGGTTTGGGGACTGAAGCTTTCTTT. This sequence encodes CASVGGQGLGTEAFF. This chain uses TRBV2 with TRBJ1-1, with 8 bases aligning to TRBD1. The trim removed 8 bases at V and 5 bases at J, leaving 13 bases unmatched. CDR1 is SNHLY, CDR2 FYNNEI, per germline. The CDR3 is 15 residues long.

The chain carries TRBV27 and TRBJ1-1; possible D gene TRBD1, 5 bases. This CDR3 has 15 amino acids. Trimming took 3 bases from V and 0 from J, leaving 11 bases between them. Germline values: CDR1 MNHEY, CDR2 SMNVEV (reference sequence). CDR3 DNA: TGTGCCAGCAGTTTTAGACAGCCGATGAACACTGAAGCTTTCTTT. The encoded protein is CASSFRQPMNTEAFF.

This chain connects TRBV14 to TRBJ2-7, with D possibly matching TRBD2 (5 bases). The germline CDR1 and CDR2 sequences are SGHDN and FVKESK. The CDR3 is 16 residues long. The V end was cut by 5 bases, the J end by 3 bases, with 20 bases between. The CDR3 is CASSEDWVNEGYEQYF. In nucleotides, the CDR3 is TGTGCCAGCAGCGAGGACTGGGTGAATGAGGGCTACGAGCAGTACTTC.

The CDR3 region has the DNA TGCGCCAGCAGCCAAGATCCGGGCGGCGGGAATGAAAAACTGTTTTTT. Its protein product is CASSQDPGGGNEKLFF. V gene TRBV4-3 combines with J gene TRBJ1-4; D not resolved. CDR1 is LGHNA and CDR2 is YSLEER in the germline V gene. The CDR3 length is 16 residues. V dropped 0 bases and J dropped 5 bases, with 13 bases sitting between them.

The chain is built from TRBV7-9 and TRBJ2-1, with TRBD1 identical over 10 bases. Trimming at V came to 5 bases and at J to 3 bases, leaving 4 bases not matched to a gene. The CDR3 runs to 15 residues. The germline V gene encodes CDR1 SEHNR and CDR2 FQNEAQ (reference sequence). The CDR3 sequence is CASSRTGGNYNEQFF. The CDR3 DNA reads TGTGCCAGCAGCCGGACAGGGGGGAACTACAATGAGCAGTTCTTC.

This chain joins TRBV21-1 and TRBJ2-3; no DNA check was done on the table's D call, TRBD1. TRBV21-1 is deemed a pseudogene. The CDR3 length is 15 residues. The CDR3 spells CASRPQGFTTDTQYF. The CDR3 region has the DNA TGTGCCAGCAGACCCCAGGGGTTCACCACAGATACGCAGTATTTT.

The J gene is TRBJ1-2, the V gene TRBV19, with D hard to call. Trimming pared 5 bases from V and 0 bases from J, leaving 19 bases between. This CDR3 has 17 residues. Germline-derived CDR1 and CDR2 are LNHDA and SQIVND (reference sequence). The chain's CDR3 is CASSRGGQARSNYGYTF. Written as DNA, the CDR3 is TGTGCCAGTAGTCGGGGTGGGCAGGCACGCTCTAACTATGGCTACACCTTC.

The V gene is TRBV27, the J gene TRBJ2-1; D not certain. Germline V gene data show CDR1 as MNHEY and CDR2 as SMNVEV (reference sequence). V was cut by 4 bases and J by 4 bases, with 14 bases left in between. The CDR3 consists of 15 residues. The CDR3 region is CASSSGGRWYNEQFF. The CDR3 DNA follows: TGTGCCAGCAGTTCCGGCGGCCGATGGTACAATGAGCAGTTCTTC.